These 28 T cell receptor beta chains were sequenced from one sample in a study of blood T cell repertoires in COVID-19. The assay was immunoSEQ multiplex PCR, and TCRdb's table has in-frame clones only and misses some. The data hold 470,000 or so clones, with nearly 90% observed a single time. The sample comprised PBMCs or T cells enriched from blood (not recorded which). These receptors were taken from a woman aged 18-29 years with acute COVID-19.

The rearrangement uses TRBV7-6 and TRBJ2-2, with 15 bases matching TRBD2. This CDR3 comprises 17 residues. Germline V gene data show CDR1 as SGHVS and CDR2 as FNYEAQ. Losses at the gene ends were 5 bases for V and 7 bases for J; bases not matched to a gene: 8. The CDR3 sequence: CASSPRGLAGGGGELFF. DNA for the CDR3: TGTGCCAGCAGCCCACGAGGACTAGCGGGAGGGGGCGGGGAGCTGTTTTTT.

A note on this clone: Distinct nucleotide sequences in the sample also encode this CDR3. The chain uses TRBV29-1 and TRBJ1-2; D remains ambiguous. CDR1 is SQVTM and CDR2 is ANQGSEA in the germline V gene. The CDR3 loop spans 11 amino acids. Deletions cut 4 bases from V and 0 bases from J, with 3 bases between. The CDR3 DNA is TGCAGCGTTGCCGCTAACTATGGCTACACCTTC. Its protein is CSVAANYGYTF.

The chain recombines TRBV19 with TRBJ2-1; 8 bases line up with TRBD2. This CDR3 region has 16 residues. Unmatched junction bases numbered 6, after V lost 1 base and J lost 4 bases. Germline CDR1 reads LNHDA; CDR2 reads SQIVND (reference sequence). The CDR3 coding sequence is TGTGCCAGTAGTATAGGCGGGGGGCACATATACAATGAGCAGTTCTTC. Translated, it gives CASSIGGGHIYNEQFF.

The rearrangement joins TRBV30 to TRBJ2-1; the match to TRBD2 covers 10 bases. The CDR3 extends over 15 amino acids. V shed 1 base, J shed 9 bases, and the junction held 9 bases outside the gene matches. The germline CDR1 and CDR2 sequences are GTSNPN and SVGIG (reference sequence). The CDR3 coding sequence is TGTGCCTGGAGTGAGCTAGCGGGAGTGGATACTGAGCAGTTCTTC. Its protein is CAWSELAGVDTEQFF.

The chain links TRBV24-1 to TRBJ2-3; 7 bases are shared with TRBD1. V trimming: 0 bases; J trimming: 5 bases; junction bases outside the gene matches: 1. The CDR3 is 14 residues long. CDR1 KGHDR and CDR2 SFDVKD come from the germline V gene. The DNA for the CDR3 is TGTGCCACCAGTGATTTGCAGGGGGTAGATACGCAGTATTTT. This gives the protein CATSDLQGVDTQYF.

CDR3 loop: CASSAPGEEGEKLFF. For the CDR3, the DNA is TGTGCCAGCAGCGCCCCCGGAGAGGAGGGTGAAAAACTGTTTTTT. V gene TRBV3-1 (or the pseudogene TRBV3-2) combines with J gene TRBJ1-4; D is unclear. V lost 5 bases and J 7 bases, leaving 17 bases between the germline ends. Germline CDR1 reads LGHDT; CDR2 reads YNNKEL (reference sequence). This CDR3 contains 15 residues.

This clone was seen a few times. V usage is TRBV5-1 and J usage is TRBJ1-1; D remains unclear. The CDR3 sequence is 15 residues long. V lost 5 bases to trimming and J lost 4 bases, with 18 bases between them. Germline V gene sequence: CDR1 SGHRS, CDR2 YFSETQ. CDR3 residues: CASSDQRMVGTEAFF. For the CDR3, the DNA is TGCGCCAGCAGTGACCAGCGAATGGTCGGCACTGAAGCTTTCTTT.

The V and J genes are TRBV24-1 and TRBJ2-7, with 7 bases matching TRBD1. Losses at the gene ends were 4 bases for V and 2 bases for J; bases not matched to a gene: 4. The CDR3 runs to 14 residues. The V gene's germline CDR1 is KGHDR and CDR2 SFDVKD. Here the CDR3 DNA reads TGTGCCACCAGTGACCCTACAGGGGCCTACGAGCAGTACTTC. Translated: CATSDPTGAYEQYF.

This chain connects TRBV5-1 to TRBJ2-7; 8 bases line up with TRBD1. Losses at the gene ends were 3 bases for V and 5 bases for J; bases not matched to a gene: 4. The germline V gene has CDR1 SGHRS and CDR2 YFSETQ. The CDR3 contains 13 residues. CDR3 loop: CASSYGTGNEQYF. CDR3 DNA sequence: TGCGCCAGCAGCTACGGGACAGGCAACGAGCAGTACTTC.

For the CDR3, the DNA is TGTGCCACCCGACAGGGTTACGACGAGCAGTACTTC. Translating it yields CATRQGYDEQYF. The rearrangement joins TRBV2 to TRBJ2-7; 7 bases fit TRBD1. Germline CDR1 and CDR2: SNHLY and FYNNEI. The CDR3 length is 12 residues. Trimming at V came to 10 bases and at J to 5 bases, leaving 8 bases not matched to a gene.

The chain combines TRBV7-8 with TRBJ2-7; 7 bases fit TRBD2. Per germline, CDR1 SGHVS and CDR2 FQNEAQ. J lost 0 bases, V lost 5 bases, and 7 bases had no gene match. CDR3 length: 15 residues. CDR3 protein: CASSPWGGVSYEQYF. The DNA of the CDR3 is TGTGCCAGCAGCCCTTGGGGGGGGGTCTCCTACGAGCAGTACTTC.

This clone was observed once. This chain connects TRBV30 to TRBJ2-1; weak D call: TRBD2 (5 bases). The germline V gene encodes CDR1 GTSNPN and CDR2 SVGIG (reference sequence). The CDR3 is 15 residues long. The ends were cut back, 0 bases at V and 0 bases at J, with 9 bases in the middle. CDR3 nucleotides: TGTGCCTGGAGTGTACAAGCGGCCTCCTACAATGAGCAGTTCTTC. The encoded protein is CAWSVQAASYNEQFF.

In this sample, this clone turned up a few times. The CDR3 DNA sequence: TGTGCCAGCAGTCCCCCCGGACTCTCCTACAATGAGCAGTTCTTC. Residues: CASSPPGLSYNEQFF. This chain links TRBV28 with TRBJ2-1; a weak D match, TRBD2 (5 bases). Germline V gives CDR1 MDHEN, CDR2 SYDVKM. V was clipped by 5 bases and J by 0 bases, with 11 bases between them. This CDR3 spans 15 amino acids.

The chain couples TRBV20-1 to TRBJ2-3; no clear D gene. Germline values: CDR1 DFQATT, CDR2 SNEGSKA (reference sequence). The CDR3 sequence is 11 residues long. Between the trimmed V and J ends, which lost 7 bases and 6 bases, there was a span of 11 bases. The CDR3, as DNA: TGCAGTGTTCCGGTATACGATACGCAGTATTTT. Translation gives CSVPVYDTQYF.

Only a few counts were recorded for this clone. The rearrangement uses TRBV30 and TRBJ1-1, with D possibly being TRBD1 (6 bases). Trimming pared 4 bases from V and 1 base from J, leaving 13 bases between. Germline CDR1 GTSNPN, CDR2 SVGIG (reference sequence). The CDR3 spans 14 residues. CDR3: CAWKSGQKNTEAFF. DNA for the CDR3: TGTGCCTGGAAGTCGGGACAAAAGAACACTGAAGCTTTCTTT.

V usage is TRBV9 and J usage is TRBJ1-1, with 7 bases lining up with TRBD1. The junction had 11 bases not matched to a gene; V was cut back by 4 bases and J by 5 bases. Germline loops: CDR1 SGDLS, CDR2 YYNGEE. This CDR3 contains 15 residues. CDR3 sequence reads: CASSSLSGTATEAFF. In nucleotides, the CDR3 is TGTGCCAGCAGCTCCCTTTCCGGGACAGCGACTGAAGCTTTCTTT.

In this sample, this clone turned up once. The chain combines TRBV19 with TRBJ2-1; unclear D gene. CDR3 length: 17 amino acids. Germline lookup yields CDR1 LNHDA and CDR2 SQIVND (reference sequence). V lost 5 bases to trimming and J lost 0 bases, with 17 bases between them. In DNA form, the CDR3 reads TGTGCCAGTAGTCTGGTGGGCCGAATGAGCTCCTACAATGAGCAGTTCTTC. Encoded protein: CASSLVGRMSSYNEQFF.

The chain combines TRBV6-1 with TRBJ1-2; D gene ambiguous. The CDR3 totals 13 residues. Germline lookup yields CDR1 MNHNS and CDR2 SASEGT. The V gene lost 1 base and the J gene lost 9 bases, with 12 bases spanning the gap. The CDR3 loop reads CASSEGVGNSYTF. The CDR3 DNA reads as TGTGCCAGCAGTGAAGGCGTCGGGAATAGCTACACCTTC.

This clone was counted between two and nine times. The V call is TRBV2, the J call TRBJ2-7, with 10 bases matching TRBD2. Germline values: CDR1 SNHLY, CDR2 FYNNEI. Unmatched junction bases numbered 7, after V lost 7 bases and J lost 4 bases. The CDR3 totals 14 residues. For the CDR3, the DNA is TGTGCCAGCACGTCCCTAGCGGGGGTGTACGAGCAGTACTTC. This translates into CASTSLAGVYEQYF.

J is TRBJ2-1 and V is TRBV27; 10 bases align to TRBD2. This CDR3 has 16 amino acids. Germline CDR1 and CDR2: MNHEY and SMNVEV (reference sequence). The trim removed 0 bases at V and 8 bases at J, leaving 7 bases unmatched. The CDR3 spells CASSLSPSGSGYEQFF. CDR3 nucleotides: TGTGCCAGCAGTTTATCTCCTAGCGGGAGTGGCTATGAGCAGTTCTTC.

The chain joins TRBV21-1 to TRBJ1-2; the D segment call TRBD1 is taken from the table without a DNA check. TRBV21-1 is designated a pseudogene. The CDR3 covers 21 residues. The CDR3 reads CASSKKRYFVDRVTLGYGYTF. Written as DNA, the CDR3 is TGTGCCAGCAGCAAAAAAAGGTATTTCGTGGACAGGGTAACATTGGGTTATGGCTACACCTTC.

The J gene is TRBJ2-7, the V gene TRBV12-3 or TRBV12-4, with TRBD2 as a possible D gene (6 bases). Trimming pared 3 bases from V and 5 bases from J, leaving 8 bases between. This CDR3 has 12 residues. CDR3 in amino acids: CASSLAGNEQYF. The CDR3 bases are TGTGCCAGCAGTTTGGCGGGGAACGAGCAGTACTTC.

The V and J genes are TRBV18 and TRBJ2-1; 7 bases map to TRBD2. Unmatched junction bases numbered 13, after V lost 1 base and J lost 4 bases. Germline V CDR1 and CDR2: KGHSH, LQKENI. The CDR3 sequence is 18 residues long. CDR3 DNA: TGTGCCAGCTCACCACGGGGGTTTACGGCTAGCGGATACAATGAGCAGTTCTTC. As protein: CASSPRGFTASGYNEQFF.

The rearrangement links TRBV3-1 (or the pseudogene TRBV3-2) to TRBJ2-5, with 11 bases matching TRBD1. The V and J ends lost 5 bases and 2 bases, in that order; junction bases with no gene match: 7. This CDR3 region has 16 residues. Germline V gene data show CDR1 as LGHDT and CDR2 as YNNKEL (reference sequence). CDR3 DNA: TGTGCCAGCAGCGAACCCGGGACAGGGGGGCAAGAGACCCAGTACTTC. This codes for CASSEPGTGGQETQYF.

The J gene is TRBJ1-4, the V gene TRBV7-9, with 11 bases lining up with TRBD1. Germline CDR1 and CDR2: SEHNR and FQNEAQ (reference sequence). V was clipped by 5 bases and J by 8 bases; unmatched bases: 4. CDR3 length: 14 amino acids. CDR3: CASSRGQGAEKLFF. The CDR3 bases are TGTGCCAGCAGCAGAGGACAGGGGGCGGAAAAACTGTTTTTT.

The chain employs TRBV5-1 and TRBJ1-1; possible D gene TRBD1, 5 bases. The germline gives CDR1 SGHRS, CDR2 YFSETQ. The CDR3 is 13 residues long. V lost 4 bases and J 4 bases, leaving 11 bases between the germline ends. The CDR3: CASSTGHFTEAFF. CDR3 DNA: TGCGCCAGCAGCACTGGACACTTCACTGAAGCTTTCTTT. Supplemented by reference TRBV5-1 and TRBJ1-1, the full variable domain reads KAGVTQTPRYLIKTRGQQVTLSCSPISGHRSVSWYQQTPGQGLQFLFEYFSETQRNKGNFPGRFSGRQFSNSRSEMNVSTLELGDSALYLCASSTGHFTEAFFGQGTRLTVV.

The chain employs TRBV11-3 and TRBJ2-2, with 10 bases lining up with TRBD2. V trimming: 5 bases; J trimming: 4 bases; junction bases outside the gene matches: 4. Per germline, CDR1 SGHNT and CDR2 YENEEA. The CDR3 is made up of 15 amino acids. CDR3 in amino acids: CASSPGTSATGELFF. In nucleotides, the CDR3 is TGTGCCAGCAGCCCCGGGACTAGCGCCACCGGGGAGCTGTTTTTT. Full variable domain (remainder filled in from reference TRBV11-3 and TRBJ2-2): EAGVVQSPRYKIIEKKQPVAFWCNPISGHNTLYWYLQNLGQGPELLIRYENEEAVDDSQLPKDRFSAERLKGVDSTLKIQPAELGDSAVYLCASSPGTSATGELFFGEGSRLTVL.

The chain links TRBV10-1 to TRBJ2-5; D perhaps matches TRBD2 (5 bases). Germline CDR1 WNHNN, CDR2 SYGVQD (reference sequence). CDR3 length: 13 amino acids. Trimming took off 4 bases at V and 2 bases at J, with 8 bases between the two ends. The CDR3 sequence: CASSGTPQETQYF. CDR3 DNA: TGCGCCAGCAGTGGGACTCCACAAGAGACCCAGTACTTC.